This record concerns one TCR beta chain sequence. Measured with immunoSEQ multiplex PCR; TCRdb has only the in-frame clones, and not every one. The sample yields some 68,000 clones, around 95% seen once. This entry is derived from a study of technical replicates of blood from several donors. The CDR3 runs 15 residues. The V and J ends lost 8 bases and 7 bases, in that order; junction bases with no gene match: 13. Germline CDR1 and CDR2: WSHSY and SAAADI. V is TRBV10-2 and J is TRBJ2-1; TRBD2 agrees at 8 bases. This receptor was obtained from a human donor in good health. The sequenced sample consisted of T cells isolated from PBMCs. The CDR3 DNA reads TGCGCCAGCTCCCCAGGTAGCGGGGCCCAGAATGAGCAGTTCTTC. Its protein product is CASSPGSGAQNEQFF.